This T cell receptor (beta chain) was recorded in a study of early T cells in non-severe SARS-CoV-2 infection. Turning to the study itself: Sequencing was performed on bulk RNA from unsorted whole blood, leaving chains unpaired.

This clonotype is medium-sized by share. The target antigen is unknown. Researchers tagged individual cDNA molecules with unique molecular identifiers. MiXCR, applied by TCRdb to the 5' RACE reads, yields one record per CDR3 protein. The profile covers roughly 17,000 distinct CDR3 sequences, with about 6% appearing a single time and approximately 7% taken by the ten largest. Study results and caveats: Comparison of clonotypes with VDJdb favored anti-spike CD8 responses while missing private and CD4 specificities.

The CDR3 is 15 amino acids. The trim removed 4 bases at V and 8 bases at J, leaving 7 bases unmatched. Germline V gene lookup returns CDR1 MRHNA and CDR2 SNTAGT. The chain carries TRBV6-4 and TRBJ2-1; 11 positions agree with TRBD2. The source material was whole blood, sampled at baseline. The source of this sequence is an adult who was a healthcare worker with PCR-confirmed SARS-CoV-2 infection or an uninfected control (not recorded which). The CDR3 reads CASSATSGGGDEQFF. In DNA form, the CDR3 reads TGTGCCAGCAGTGCCACTAGCGGGGGAGGAGATGAGCAGTTCTTC.